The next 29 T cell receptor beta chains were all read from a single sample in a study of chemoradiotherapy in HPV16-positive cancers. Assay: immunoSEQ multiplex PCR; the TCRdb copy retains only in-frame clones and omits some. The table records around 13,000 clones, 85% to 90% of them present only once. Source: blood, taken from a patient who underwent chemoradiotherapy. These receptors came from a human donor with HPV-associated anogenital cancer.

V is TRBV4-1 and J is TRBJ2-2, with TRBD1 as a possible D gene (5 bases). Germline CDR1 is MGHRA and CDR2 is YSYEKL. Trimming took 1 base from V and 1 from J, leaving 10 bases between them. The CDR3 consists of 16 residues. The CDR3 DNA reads TGCGCCAGCAGCCAAGGTCGACAGTTGAACACCGGGGAGCTGTTTTTT. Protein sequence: CASSQGRQLNTGELFF.

The CDR3 coding sequence is TGCGCCAGCAGCGCCTCGGGACTAGCCAATGAGCAGTTCTTC. It specifies CASSASGLANEQFF. The genes are TRBV5-1 and TRBJ2-1, with 9 bases lining up with TRBD2. V was pared by 4 bases and J by 6 bases, with 5 bases of the junction left unmatched. This CDR3 region has 14 residues. Germline V CDR1 and CDR2: SGHRS, YFSETQ.

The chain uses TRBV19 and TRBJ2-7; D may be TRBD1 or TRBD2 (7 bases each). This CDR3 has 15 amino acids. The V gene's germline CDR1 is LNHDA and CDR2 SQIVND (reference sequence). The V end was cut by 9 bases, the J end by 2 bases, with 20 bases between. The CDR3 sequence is CASRSGAGGAYEQYF. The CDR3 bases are TGTGCCAGCAGAAGTGGGGCAGGGGGGGCCTACGAGCAGTACTTC. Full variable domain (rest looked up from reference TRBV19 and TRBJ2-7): DGGITQSPKYLFRKEGQNVTLSCEQNLNHDAMYWYRQDPGQGLRLIYYSQIVNDFQKGDIAEGYSVSREKKESFPLTVTSAQKNPTAFYLCASRSGAGGAYEQYFGPGTRLTVT.

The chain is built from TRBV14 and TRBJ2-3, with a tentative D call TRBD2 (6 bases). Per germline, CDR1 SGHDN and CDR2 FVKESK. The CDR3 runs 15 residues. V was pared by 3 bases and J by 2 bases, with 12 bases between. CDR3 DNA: TGTGCCAGCAGCCAGGGGCGGGGTAACACAGATACGCAGTATTTT. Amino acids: CASSQGRGNTDTQYF.

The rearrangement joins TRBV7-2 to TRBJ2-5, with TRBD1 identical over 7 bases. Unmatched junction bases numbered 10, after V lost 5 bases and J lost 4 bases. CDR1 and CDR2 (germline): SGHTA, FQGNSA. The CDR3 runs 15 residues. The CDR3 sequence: CASSPQTGYGETQYF. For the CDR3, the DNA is TGTGCCAGCAGCCCCCAGACAGGGTATGGAGAGACCCAGTACTTC.

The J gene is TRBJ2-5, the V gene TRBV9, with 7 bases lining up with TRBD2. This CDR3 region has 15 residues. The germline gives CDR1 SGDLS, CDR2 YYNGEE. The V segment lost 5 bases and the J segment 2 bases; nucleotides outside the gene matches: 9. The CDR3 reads CASSRGGVVQETQYF. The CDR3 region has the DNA TGTGCCAGCAGTCGTGGGGGGGTAGTACAAGAGACCCAGTACTTC.

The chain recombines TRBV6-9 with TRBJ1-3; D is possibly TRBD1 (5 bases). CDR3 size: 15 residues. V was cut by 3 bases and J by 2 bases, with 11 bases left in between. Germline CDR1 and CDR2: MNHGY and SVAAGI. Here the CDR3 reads CASSYSGGAGNTIYF. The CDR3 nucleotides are TGTGCCAGCAGTTACTCGGGGGGAGCTGGAAACACCATATATTTT.

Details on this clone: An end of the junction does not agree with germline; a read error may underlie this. The CDR3 nucleotides read TGTGCTAGCAGCTTAAGTTTGTCTAGCGGGGACAATGAGCAGTTCTTC. Translated: CASSLSLSSGDNEQFF. V usage is TRBV7-7 and J usage is TRBJ2-1; 9 nucleotides align to TRBD2. The CDR3 is 16 amino acids. Germline values: CDR1 SSHAT, CDR2 FNYEAQ (reference sequence).

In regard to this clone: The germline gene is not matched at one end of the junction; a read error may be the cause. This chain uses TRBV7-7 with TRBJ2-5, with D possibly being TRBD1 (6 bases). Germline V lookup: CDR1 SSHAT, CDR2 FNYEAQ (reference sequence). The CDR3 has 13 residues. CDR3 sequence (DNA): TGTGCTAGCAGCCCATCCAGGGGACAGACCCAGTACTTC. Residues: CASSPSRGQTQYF. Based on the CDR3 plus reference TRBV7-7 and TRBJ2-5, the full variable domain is GAGVSQSPRYKVTKRGQDVTLRCDPISSHATLYWYQQALGQGPEFLTYFNYEAQPDKSGLPSDRFSAERPEGSISTLTIQRTEQRDSAMYRCASSPSRGQTQYFGPGTRLLVL.

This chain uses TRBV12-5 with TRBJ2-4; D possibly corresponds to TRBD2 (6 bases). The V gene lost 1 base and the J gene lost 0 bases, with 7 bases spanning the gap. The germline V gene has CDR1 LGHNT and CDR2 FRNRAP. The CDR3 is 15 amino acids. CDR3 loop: CASGLGGVAKNIQYF. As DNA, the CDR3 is TGTGCTAGTGGTTTGGGGGGGGTAGCCAAAAACATTCAGTACTTC.

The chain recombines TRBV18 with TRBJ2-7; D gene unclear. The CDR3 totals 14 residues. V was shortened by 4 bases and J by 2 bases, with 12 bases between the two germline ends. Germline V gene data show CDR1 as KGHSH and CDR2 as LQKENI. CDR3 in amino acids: CASSLAERPYEQYF. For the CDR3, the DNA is TGTGCCAGCTCACTTGCCGAAAGACCCTACGAGCAGTACTTC.

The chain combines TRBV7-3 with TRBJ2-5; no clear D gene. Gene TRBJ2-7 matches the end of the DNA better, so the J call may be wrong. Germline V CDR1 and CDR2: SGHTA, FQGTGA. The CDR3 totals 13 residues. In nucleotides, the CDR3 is TGTGCCAGCAGCTTGGCAGAATCCTACGAGCAGTACTTC. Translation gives CASSLAESYEQYF.

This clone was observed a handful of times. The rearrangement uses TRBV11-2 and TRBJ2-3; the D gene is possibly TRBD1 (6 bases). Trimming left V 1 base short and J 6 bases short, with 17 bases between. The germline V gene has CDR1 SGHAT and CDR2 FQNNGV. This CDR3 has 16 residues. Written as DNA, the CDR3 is TGTGCCAGCAGCTTAGTCGGAGGACAGCGAGGGGATACGCAGTATTTT. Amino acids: CASSLVGGQRGDTQYF.

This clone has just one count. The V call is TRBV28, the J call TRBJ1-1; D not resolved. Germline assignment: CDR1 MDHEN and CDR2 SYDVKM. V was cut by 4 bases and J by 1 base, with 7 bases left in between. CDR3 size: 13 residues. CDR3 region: CASSSRTNTEAFF. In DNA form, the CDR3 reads TGTGCCAGCAGTTCCCGAACGAACACTGAAGCTTTCTTT.

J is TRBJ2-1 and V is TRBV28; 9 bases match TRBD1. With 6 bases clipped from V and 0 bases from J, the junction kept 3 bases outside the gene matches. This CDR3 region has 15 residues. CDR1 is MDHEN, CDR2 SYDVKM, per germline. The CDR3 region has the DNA TGTGCCAGCAGAGGACAGGGGAGCTCCTACAATGAGCAGTTCTTC. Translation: CASRGQGSSYNEQFF. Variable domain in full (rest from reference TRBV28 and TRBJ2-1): DVKVTQSSRYLVKRTGEKVFLECVQDMDHENMFWYRQDPGLGLRLIYFSYDVKMKEKGDIPEGYSVSREKKERFSLILESASTNQTSMYLCASRGQGSSYNEQFFGPGTRLTVL.

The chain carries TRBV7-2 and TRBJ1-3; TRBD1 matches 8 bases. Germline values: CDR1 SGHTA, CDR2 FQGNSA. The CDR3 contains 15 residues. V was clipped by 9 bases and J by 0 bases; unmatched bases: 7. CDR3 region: CASTRDRSSGNTIYF. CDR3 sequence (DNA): TGTGCCAGTACCCGGGACAGGAGCTCTGGAAACACCATATATTTT.

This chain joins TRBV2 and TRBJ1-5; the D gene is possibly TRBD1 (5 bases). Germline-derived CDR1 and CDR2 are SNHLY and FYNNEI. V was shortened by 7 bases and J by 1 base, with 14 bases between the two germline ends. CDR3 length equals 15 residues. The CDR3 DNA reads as TGTGCCAGCATCAAACAGGAGAGGAGCAATCAGCCCCAGCATTTT. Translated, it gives CASIKQERSNQPQHF.

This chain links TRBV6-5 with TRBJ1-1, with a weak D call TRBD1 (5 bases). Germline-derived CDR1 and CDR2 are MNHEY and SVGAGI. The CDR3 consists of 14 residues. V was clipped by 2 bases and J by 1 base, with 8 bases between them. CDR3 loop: CASSYVQENTEAFF. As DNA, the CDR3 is TGTGCCAGCAGTTACGTACAGGAGAACACTGAAGCTTTCTTT.

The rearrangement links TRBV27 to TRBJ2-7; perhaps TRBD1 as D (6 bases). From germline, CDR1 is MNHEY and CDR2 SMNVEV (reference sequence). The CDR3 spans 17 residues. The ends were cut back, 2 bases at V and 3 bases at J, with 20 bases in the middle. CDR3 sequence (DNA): TGTGCCAGCAGTTTAAACCGCGACAGGAGATTAAACTACGAGCAGTACTTC. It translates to CASSLNRDRRLNYEQYF.

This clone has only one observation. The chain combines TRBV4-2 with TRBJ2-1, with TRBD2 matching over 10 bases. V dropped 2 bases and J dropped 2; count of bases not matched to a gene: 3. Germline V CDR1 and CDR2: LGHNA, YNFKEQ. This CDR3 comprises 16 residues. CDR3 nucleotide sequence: TGTGCCAGCAGCCAATCTAGCGGGGGTACCTACAATGAGCAGTTCTTC. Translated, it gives CASSQSSGGTYNEQFF.

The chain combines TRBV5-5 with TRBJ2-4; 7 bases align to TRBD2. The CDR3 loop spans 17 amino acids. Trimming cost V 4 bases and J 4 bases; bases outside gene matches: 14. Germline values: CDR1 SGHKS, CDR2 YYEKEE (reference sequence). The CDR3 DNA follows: TGTGCCAGCAGCCCGTCCGGAGGGAGCGGGGAAAAAAACATTCAGTACTTC. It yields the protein CASSPSGGSGEKNIQYF. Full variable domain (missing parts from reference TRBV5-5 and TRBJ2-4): DAGVTQSPTHLIKTRGQQVTLRCSPISGHKSVSWYQQVLGQGPQFIFQYYEKEERGRGNFPDRFSARQFPNYSSELNVNALLLGDSALYLCASSPSGGSGEKNIQYFGAGTRLSVL.

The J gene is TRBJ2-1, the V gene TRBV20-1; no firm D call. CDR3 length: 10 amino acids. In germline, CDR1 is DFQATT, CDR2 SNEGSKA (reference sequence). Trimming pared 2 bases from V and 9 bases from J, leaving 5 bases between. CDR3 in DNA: TGCAGTGCTAGAAAGGCTGAGCAGTTCTTC. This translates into CSARKAEQFF.

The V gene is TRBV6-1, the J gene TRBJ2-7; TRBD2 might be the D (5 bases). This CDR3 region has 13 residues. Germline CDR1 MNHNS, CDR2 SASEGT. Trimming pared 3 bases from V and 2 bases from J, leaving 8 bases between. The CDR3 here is CASSEEATYEQYF. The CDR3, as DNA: TGTGCCAGCAGTGAGGAGGCCACCTACGAGCAGTACTTC.

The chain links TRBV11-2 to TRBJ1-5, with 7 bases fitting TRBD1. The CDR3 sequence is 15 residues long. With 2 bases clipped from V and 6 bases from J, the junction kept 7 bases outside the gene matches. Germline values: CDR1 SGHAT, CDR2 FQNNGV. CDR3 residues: CASSLTTGAVQPQHF. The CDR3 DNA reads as TGTGCCAGCAGCTTAACTACAGGGGCTGTTCAGCCCCAGCATTTT. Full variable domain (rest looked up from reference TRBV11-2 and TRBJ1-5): EAGVAQSPRYKIIEKRQSVAFWCNPISGHATLYWYQQILGQGPKLLIQFQNNGVVDDSQLPKDRFSAERLKGVDSTLKIQPAKLEDSAVYLCASSLTTGAVQPQHFGDGTRLSIL.

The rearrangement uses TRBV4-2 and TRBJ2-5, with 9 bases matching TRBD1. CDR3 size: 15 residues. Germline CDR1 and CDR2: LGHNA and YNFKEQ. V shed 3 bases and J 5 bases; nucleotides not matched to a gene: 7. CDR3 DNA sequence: TGTGCCAGCAGCCATGGGGACAGGGATGGGGAGACCCAGTACTTC. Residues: CASSHGDRDGETQYF.

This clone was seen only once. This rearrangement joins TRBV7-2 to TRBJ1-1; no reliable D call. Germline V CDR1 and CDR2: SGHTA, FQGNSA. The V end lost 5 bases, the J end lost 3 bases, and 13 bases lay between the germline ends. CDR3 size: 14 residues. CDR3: CASSHRSVDTEAFF. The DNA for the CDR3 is TGTGCCAGCAGCCACCGGTCTGTGGACACTGAAGCTTTCTTT.

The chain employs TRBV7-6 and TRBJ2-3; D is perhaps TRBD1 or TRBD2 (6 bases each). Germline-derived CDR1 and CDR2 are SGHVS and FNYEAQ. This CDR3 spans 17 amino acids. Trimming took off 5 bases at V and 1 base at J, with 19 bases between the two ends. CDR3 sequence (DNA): TGTGCCAGCAGCAAGCGGAGGGGGGTGAGAGGCACAGATACGCAGTATTTT. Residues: CASSKRRGVRGTDTQYF. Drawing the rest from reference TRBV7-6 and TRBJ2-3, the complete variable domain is GAGVSQSPRYKVTKRGQDVALRCDPISGHVSLYWYRQALGQGPEFLTYFNYEAQQDKSGLPNDRFSAERPEGSISTLTIQRTEQRDSAMYRCASSKRRGVRGTDTQYFGPGTRLTVL.

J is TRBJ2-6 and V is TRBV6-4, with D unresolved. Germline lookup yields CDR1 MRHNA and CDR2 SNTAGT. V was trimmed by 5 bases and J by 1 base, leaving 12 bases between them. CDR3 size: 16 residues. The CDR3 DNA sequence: TGTGCCAGCAGTTCGAATACCGGGTCTGGGGCCAACGTCCTGACTTTC. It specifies CASSSNTGSGANVLTF.

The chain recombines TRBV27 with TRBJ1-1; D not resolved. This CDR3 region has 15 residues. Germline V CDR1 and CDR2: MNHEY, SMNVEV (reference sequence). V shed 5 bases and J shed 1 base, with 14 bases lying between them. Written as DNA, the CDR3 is TGTGCCAGCAGTCGAGACGGGTACGAGAACACTGAAGCTTTCTTT. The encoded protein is CASSRDGYENTEAFF.